This TCR beta chain was found in a study of blood T cell repertoires in COVID-19. V lost 5 bases to trimming and J lost 7 bases, with 15 bases between them. Germline-derived CDR1 and CDR2 are MNHEY and SVGAGI. There are 15 residues in the CDR3. The data were produced by immunoSEQ multiplex PCR, yet TCRdb's version contains in-frame clones alone and is incomplete. The sample records under 100,000 clones, 80% being singletons. V gene TRBV6-5 combines with J gene TRBJ1-6, with a possible D match to TRBD1 (5 bases). This clonotype originated in a woman in her thirties or forties with active or convalescent COVID-19. What was sequenced was peripheral blood. The CDR3, as DNA: TGTGCCAGCAGTCTCCTGGGAGGGGAAAATTCACCCCTCCACTTT. Translated, it gives CASSLLGGENSPLHF.